These 5 T cell receptor beta chains originate from one sample sequenced in a study of CXCR3-negative and CXCR3-positive naive CD8 T cells (dated by TCRdb to between 2018 and 2021). Data came from a NextSeq 550. The Human TCR Profiling Kit (MiLaboratory) was used to make UMI-labeled 5' RACE TRB cDNA libraries. TCRdb reprocessed the reads and provides one entry for every CDR3 protein sequence; no DNA is given. This sample's clone table shows just under 90,000 distinct CDR3 sequences. In total, the top ten clones hold approximately 0.82% of the sample. Antigens for these TCRs are unknown. Findings and caveats that apply to the study as a whole: TRB CDR3s from CXCR3-positive naive cells showed higher hydrophobicity (lower Kidera factor 4), lower energy, and higher strength and volume indices than CXCR3-negative naive cells.

The sequencing input was naive CXCR3+ CD8+ T cells from blood. Taken with the paper, the label for cell subset or site translates to: CD45RO-CCR7+CD27+CD95- naive CD8+ T cells expressing CXCR3 (TNR3+). These receptors came from a human donor in good health. Some clones in this sample may be carry-over from other donors' samples.

The V call is TRBV5-1, the J call TRBJ2-6; no DNA is available, so the TRBD1 call from TCRdb remains unchecked. The CDR3 sequence is 17 residues long. CDR1 SGHRS and CDR2 YFSETQ come from the germline V gene. The CDR3: CASSLGTGTGEANVLTF.

This chain uses TRBV3-1 with TRBJ1-3; the TRBD1 assignment by TCRdb is unverifiable without DNA. CDR3 size: 16 residues. The germline V gene has CDR1 LGHDT and CDR2 YNNKEL (reference sequence). This chain's CDR3 is CASSQYRGPAGNTIYF. Complete variable domain (other parts from reference TRBV3-1 and TRBJ1-3): DTAVSQTPKYLVTQMGNDKSIKCEQNLGHDTMYWYKQDSKKFLKIMFSYNNKELIINETVPNRFSPKSPDKAHLNLHINSLELGDSAVYFCASSQYRGPAGNTIYFGEGSWLTVV.

The chain recombines TRBV4-2 with TRBJ1-5; TCRdb outputs TRBD1, but without DNA this stays unchecked. Germline loops: CDR1 LGHNA, CDR2 YNFKEQ. This CDR3 has 15 amino acids. The CDR3 region is CASSQEERDGQPQHF.

V gene TRBV27 combines with J gene TRBJ2-4. The CDR3 extends over 15 amino acids. Germline CDR1 is MNHEY and CDR2 is SMNVEV (reference sequence). The CDR3 here is CASSTYDGPKNIQYF.

The CDR3: CSARGLGGGYYEQYF. The V and J genes are TRBV20-1 and TRBJ2-7; the TCRdb D gene call, TRBD2, has no DNA to confirm it. The CDR3 spans 15 residues. Germline-derived CDR1 and CDR2 are DFQATT and SNEGSKA (reference sequence).